This TCR beta chain is from a study of human T cells and chemical hapten exposure. Study context: Patients additionally received therapeutic doses of diphenylcyclopropenone on the scalp once a week, and this continued throughout the approximately 26-week study. Patch tests of 0.01% DPC on the upper back were read at 6 days. Patients, chiefly female, had alopecia areata, totalis or universalis.

The library gave individual cDNA molecules unique molecular identifiers. TCRdb called the RACE reads again in MiXCR, with one record for every CDR3 protein. This table holds approximately 340,000 distinct CDR3 sequences, under 9% found once. This clonotype was found a few times. Sample time point: patch test 1, 2 weeks after DPC sensitization. This sample's treatment: therapeutic diphenylcyclopropenone sensitization with weekly scalp DPC. The V gene's germline CDR1 is LGHDT and CDR2 YNNKEL (reference sequence). CDR3 length: 13 amino acids. Deletions cut 0 bases from V and 9 bases from J, with 9 bases between.

The starting material was whole blood, obtained in connection with sensitization to the hapten diphenylcyclopropenone (DPC). The receptor was isolated from a woman under 30 with alopecia areata. Some clones in this sample may be carry-over from other donors' samples. The V call is TRBV3-1, the J call TRBJ2-1; D remains unclear. The CDR3 loop is CASSQEAMGEQFF. In DNA form, the CDR3 reads TGTGCCAGCAGCCAAGAGGCGATGGGTGAGCAGTTCTTC.